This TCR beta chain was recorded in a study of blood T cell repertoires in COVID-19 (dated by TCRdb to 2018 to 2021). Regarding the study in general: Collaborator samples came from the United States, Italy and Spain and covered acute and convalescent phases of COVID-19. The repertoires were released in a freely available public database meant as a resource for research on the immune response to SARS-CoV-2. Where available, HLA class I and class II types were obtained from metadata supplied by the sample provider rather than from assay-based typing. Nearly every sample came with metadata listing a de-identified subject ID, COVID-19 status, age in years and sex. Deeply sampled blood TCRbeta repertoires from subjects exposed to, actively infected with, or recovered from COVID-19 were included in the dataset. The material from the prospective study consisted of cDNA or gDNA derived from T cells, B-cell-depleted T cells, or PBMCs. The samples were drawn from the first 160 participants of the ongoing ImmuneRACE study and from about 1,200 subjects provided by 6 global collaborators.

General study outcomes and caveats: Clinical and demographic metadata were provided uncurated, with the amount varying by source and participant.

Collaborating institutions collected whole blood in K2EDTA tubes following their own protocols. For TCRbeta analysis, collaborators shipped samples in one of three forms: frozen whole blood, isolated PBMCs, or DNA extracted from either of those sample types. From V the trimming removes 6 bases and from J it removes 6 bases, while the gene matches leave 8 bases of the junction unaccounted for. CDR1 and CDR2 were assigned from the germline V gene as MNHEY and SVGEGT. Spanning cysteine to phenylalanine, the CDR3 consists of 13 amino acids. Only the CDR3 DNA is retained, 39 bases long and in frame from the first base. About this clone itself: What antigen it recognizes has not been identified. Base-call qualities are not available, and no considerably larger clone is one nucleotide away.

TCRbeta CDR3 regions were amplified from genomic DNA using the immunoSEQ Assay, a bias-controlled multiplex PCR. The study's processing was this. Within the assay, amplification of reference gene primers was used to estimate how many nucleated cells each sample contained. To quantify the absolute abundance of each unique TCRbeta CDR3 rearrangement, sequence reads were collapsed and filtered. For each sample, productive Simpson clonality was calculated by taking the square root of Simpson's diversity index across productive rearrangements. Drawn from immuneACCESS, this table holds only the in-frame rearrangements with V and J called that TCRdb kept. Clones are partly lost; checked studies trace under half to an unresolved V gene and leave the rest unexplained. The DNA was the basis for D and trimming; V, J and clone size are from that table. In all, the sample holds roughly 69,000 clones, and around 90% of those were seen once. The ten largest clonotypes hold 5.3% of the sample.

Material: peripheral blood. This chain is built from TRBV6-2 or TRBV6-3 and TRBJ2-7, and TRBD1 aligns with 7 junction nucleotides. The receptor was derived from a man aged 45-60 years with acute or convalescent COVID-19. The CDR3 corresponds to CASSDRDIAEQYF. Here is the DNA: TGTGCCAGCAGCGACAGGGATATAGCCGAGCAGTACTTC.